Sequencing of this T cell receptor beta chain was carried out in a study of cytomegalovirus exposure and HLA in healthy donors. For the study at large: Earlier, some 180 million T cells were analyzed, and 117 million unique TCR beta sequences were found among them.

Both 60 Vbeta primers and 13 Jbeta primers went into the PCR. This table comes from immunoSEQ multiplex PCR, and its TCRdb copy is limited to in-frame clones, with some not included. This table has around 130,000 clones, around 77% appearing once. Deletions cut 0 bases from V and 5 bases from J, with 17 bases between. CDR1 is SGHRS, CDR2 YFSETQ, per germline. The CDR3 covers 17 residues. Study findings and constraints: As a later analysis revealed, the rate of TCR association differed by HLA locus, with DRB1 most and HLA-C fewest. Per a prior analysis, the majority of TCR beta V segments were productive roughly 87% or roughly 30% of the time. Later analysis reportedly placed an Asian-associated ancestry cluster below the roughly 640-donor mean in N-insertions.

Remarks on this clone: The antigen remains undetermined.

Material: PBMCs. This chain joins TRBV5-1 and TRBJ2-2, with a possible D match to TRBD2 (5 bases). The TCR was taken from a man in his forties or fifties in good health and CMV-seronegative. CDR3 sequence (DNA): TGCGCCAGCAGCTTGGAGGCCCGGGAATTGTTAACCGGGGAGCTGTTTTTT. Translated: CASSLEARELLTGELFF.